The clone carrying this T cell receptor (beta chain) has a handful of counts. RNA extraction was followed by reverse transcription into cDNA, which acted as the sequencing template. Sequencing was performed with immunoSEQ multiplex PCR; in TCRdb, only in-frame clones are kept and a portion is missing. Seen here are about 180,000 clones, 50% to 70% observed once, and the top ten hold 1.7%. Germline CDR1 is SGHVS and CDR2 is FNYEAQ. V gave up 2 bases and J gave up 4 bases, with 11 bases separating them. This CDR3 contains 14 residues. The sample originates from a study of CD8+ T cells in alopecia areata. Researchers gathered lesional scalp punch biopsies and peripheral blood from patients with alopecia areata.

The sequence came from a human donor with alopecia areata. Sample: CD4+ T cells sorted from blood, taken at week 0. The rearrangement joins TRBV7-6 to TRBJ1-1; possibly TRBD1 for D (6 bases). As DNA, the CDR3 is TGTGCCAGCAGCTTACAAGAGGGGGGCACTGAAGCTTTCTTT. It is translated as CASSLQEGGTEAFF.